The 5 T cell receptor beta chains below all came from one sample that was sequenced in a study of control samples from healthy donors and cancer patients. Assay: immunoSEQ multiplex PCR; the TCRdb copy retains only in-frame clones and omits some. Of 100,000 to 150,000 clones detected, roughly 86% appear once; the ten largest clones hold 2.5% to 3.5%. Sequencing was carried out using blood. These receptor sequences come from a man aged 55 to 70 in good health.

The CDR3 region has the DNA TGTGCCAGCTTTCCTAATACAGGGCCCCAGCATTTT. Translating gives CASFPNTGPQHF. The rearrangement uses TRBV28 and TRBJ1-5, with a weak D call TRBD1 (5 bases). CDR3 size: 12 residues. V gave up 8 bases and J gave up 9 bases, with 14 bases separating them. Germline CDR1 is MDHEN and CDR2 is SYDVKM.

The chain links TRBV7-2 to TRBJ1-6, with a possible D match to TRBD1 (6 bases). V was cut by 1 base and J by 8 bases, with 18 bases left in between. This CDR3 has 17 residues. Germline V CDR1 and CDR2: SGHTA, FQGNSA. The chain's CDR3 is CASSLDGRGMLYSPLHF. DNA of the CDR3: TGTGCCAGCAGCTTAGATGGCAGGGGAATGTTGTATTCACCCCTCCACTTT.

The chain carries TRBV12-3 or TRBV12-4 and TRBJ2-5; 8 bases are a match to TRBD1. The V gene end was trimmed by 5 bases and the J gene end by 5 bases; junction bases not matched to a gene: 4. The CDR3 is made up of 13 amino acids. The chain's CDR3 is CASSPGGPETQYF. The CDR3 DNA reads as TGTGCCAGCAGTCCAGGGGGCCCGGAGACCCAGTACTTC.

This chain joins TRBV18 and TRBJ2-6; 11 bases fit TRBD1. The trim removed 6 bases at V and 0 bases at J, leaving 7 bases unmatched. The CDR3 sequence is 18 residues long. Germline values: CDR1 KGHSH, CDR2 LQKENI. DNA of the CDR3: TGTGCCAGCTCTCCTGGACAGGGGGCCGTCTCTGGGGCCAACGTCCTGACTTTC. It translates to CASSPGQGAVSGANVLTF.

The V and J genes are TRBV7-6 and TRBJ2-2; TRBD1 matches at 7 bases. Trimming at V came to 5 bases and at J to 6 bases, leaving 9 bases not matched to a gene. This CDR3 region has 15 residues. In germline, CDR1 is SGHVS, CDR2 FNYEAQ. The CDR3 region is CASSADRRPPGELFF. CDR3 coding DNA: TGTGCCAGCAGCGCGGACAGGAGACCTCCCGGGGAGCTGTTTTTT.